The clone carrying this T cell receptor (beta chain) was detected many times. Its antigen is as yet unknown. A constant-region primer primed TCR beta cDNA synthesis from 400 to 600 ng of total RNA. Nested multiplex PCR, run for three rounds with slightly modified ARM-PCR, yielded TCR beta libraries. In the first two PCR rounds, TRBV1-TRBV30 forward primers were paired with a C-beta reverse primer, and each round lasted approximately 9 cycles. TCRdb re-called the multiplex PCR reads with MiXCR, one entry per CDR3 protein. Here the sample spans some 180,000 distinct CDR3 sequences, over 50% being singletons. This record comes from a study of tumor-infiltrating lymphocytes in primary liver carcinoma. Study-level background: The patients had histopathologically diagnosed primary liver carcinoma, and their disease was treated by surgical resection.

Unsorted whole blood supplied the RNA, and germline DNA was extracted too. Before the surgical procedure, around 4 milliliters of peripheral blood were collected. V was clipped by 6 bases and J by 5 bases, with 13 bases between them. This CDR3 has 13 residues. General study findings and limits: For tumor-adjacent and tumor-blood pairs, overlap was less than that seen for tumor region pairs.

The source material was peripheral blood. The rearrangement joins TRBV12-3 or TRBV12-4 to TRBJ2-5, with D possibly being TRBD1 or TRBD2 (6 bases each). The sequence derives from a man in his forties with primary liver carcinoma and hepatitis B virus infection. CDR3 in amino acids: CASSLTGGETQYF. CDR3 DNA sequence: TGTGCCAGCAGCCTGACAGGAGGGGAGACCCAGTACTTC.